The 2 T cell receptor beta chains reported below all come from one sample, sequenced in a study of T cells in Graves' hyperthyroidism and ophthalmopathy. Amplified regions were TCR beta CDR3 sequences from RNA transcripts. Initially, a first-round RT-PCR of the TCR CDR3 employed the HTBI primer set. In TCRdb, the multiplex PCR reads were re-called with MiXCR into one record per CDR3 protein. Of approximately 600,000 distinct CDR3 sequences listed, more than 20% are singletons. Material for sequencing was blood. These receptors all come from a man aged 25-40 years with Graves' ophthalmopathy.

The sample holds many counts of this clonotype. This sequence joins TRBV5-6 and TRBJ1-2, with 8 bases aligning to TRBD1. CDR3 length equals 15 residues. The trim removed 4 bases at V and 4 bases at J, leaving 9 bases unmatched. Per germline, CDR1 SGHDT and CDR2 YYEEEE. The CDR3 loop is CASSLRDRTLYGYTF. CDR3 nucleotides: TGTGCCAGCAGCCTTCGGGACAGGACCCTCTATGGCTACACCTTC.

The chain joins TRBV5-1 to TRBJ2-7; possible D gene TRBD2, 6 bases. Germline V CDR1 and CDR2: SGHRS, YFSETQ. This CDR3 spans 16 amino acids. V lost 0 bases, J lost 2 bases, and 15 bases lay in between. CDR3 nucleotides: TGCGCCAGCAGCTTGGGCGGGGCAAGGAGCACCTACGAGCAGTACTTC. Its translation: CASSLGGARSTYEQYF.